These 23 T cell receptor beta chains share one sample of origin, sequenced in a study of blood T cell repertoires in COVID-19. Clones were read by immunoSEQ multiplex PCR, and TCRdb kept only the in-frame ones, dropping some. Of some 130,000 clones detected, around nine tenths appear once; the ten largest clones hold around 3.7%. Sequenced material: peripheral blood. These receptor sequences come from a man aged 50-60 years with active COVID-19.

This rearrangement joins TRBV7-2 to TRBJ2-7, with a possible D match to TRBD1 (5 bases). The CDR3 loop spans 15 amino acids. Germline CDR1 SGHTA, CDR2 FQGNSA. The germline V and J ends were trimmed by 2 bases and 2 bases, with 13 bases remaining between them. The CDR3 here is CASSLSPGWTYEQYV. The CDR3 nucleotides read TGTGCCAGCAGCTTATCCCCAGGGTGGACCTACGAGCAGTACGTC.

The chain has TRBV5-5 and TRBJ1-3; a weak D match, TRBD1 (5 bases). The germline V and J ends were trimmed by 0 bases and 4 bases, with 17 bases remaining between them. The CDR3 spans 17 residues. Germline loops: CDR1 SGHKS, CDR2 YYEKEE (reference sequence). The CDR3 sequence is CASSLEGSRAAGNTIYF. CDR3 DNA sequence: TGTGCCAGCAGCTTGGAAGGTTCCAGGGCAGCGGGAAACACCATATATTTT.

The chain combines TRBV2 with TRBJ2-7; the D gene is possibly TRBD1 (5 bases). CDR1 and CDR2 from the germline V gene are SNHLY and FYNNEI. This CDR3 is built from 11 residues. V was shortened by 5 bases and J by 7 bases, with 9 bases between the two germline ends. CDR3 sequence reads: CASSYQGEQYF. In nucleotides, the CDR3 is TGTGCCAGCAGTTACCAGGGAGAGCAGTACTTC.

The gene calls are TRBV25-1 and TRBJ1-2, with a tentative D call TRBD1 (5 bases). Germline values: CDR1 MGHDK, CDR2 SYGVNS. Trimming pared 3 bases from V and 3 bases from J, leaving 8 bases between. The CDR3 spans 13 residues. The CDR3 region is CASSDQGDYGYTF. The CDR3 DNA sequence: TGTGCCAGCAGTGACCAGGGCGACTATGGCTACACCTTC.

The J gene is TRBJ2-1, the V gene TRBV7-9; tentatively, D is TRBD2 (6 bases). The CDR3 covers 15 residues. The germline V gene has CDR1 SEHNR and CDR2 FQNEAQ (reference sequence). V lost 5 bases, J lost 6 bases, and 17 bases lay in between. CDR3 sequence reads: CASSPELARGNEQFF. The CDR3 DNA follows: TGTGCCAGCAGCCCCGAGCTAGCGAGGGGCAATGAGCAGTTCTTC. Using reference TRBV7-9 and TRBJ2-1 for the parts outside the CDR3, the full variable domain is DTGVSQNPRHKITKRGQNVTFRCDPISEHNRLYWYRQTLGQGPEFLTYFQNEAQLEKSRLLSDRFSAERPKGSFSTLEIQRTEQGDSAMYLCASSPELARGNEQFFGPGTRLTVL.

The chain recombines TRBV6-5 with TRBJ2-7, with 8 bases matching TRBD2. This CDR3 has 12 amino acids. Germline trimming cut 11 bases from V and 7 bases from J; bases unmatched to any gene: 10. Germline values: CDR1 MNHEY, CDR2 SVGAGI. The chain's CDR3 is CAPSGGPGEQYV. DNA for the CDR3: TGTGCCCCCTCGGGAGGGCCTGGTGAGCAGTACGTC.

The chain recombines TRBV10-2 with TRBJ2-7; possibly TRBD2 for D (6 bases). This CDR3 is built from 16 residues. V was pared by 5 bases and J by 0 bases, with 17 bases between. Looked up from germline, CDR1 is WSHSY and CDR2 is SAAADI. This chain's CDR3 is CASSHPPGLGSYEQYF. As DNA, the CDR3 is TGCGCCAGCAGTCATCCACCGGGACTGGGCTCCTACGAGCAGTACTTC.

V is TRBV19 and J is TRBJ2-2, with a weak D call TRBD1 (6 bases). This CDR3 is 13 amino acids long. Deletions cut 8 bases from V and 3 bases from J, with 10 bases between. CDR1 is LNHDA, CDR2 SQIVND, per germline (reference sequence). CDR3 sequence: CASQGSDTGELFF. The CDR3 region has the DNA TGTGCCAGTCAGGGGTCAGACACCGGGGAGCTGTTTTTT.

The chain is built from TRBV5-6 and TRBJ2-1; 9 positions agree with TRBD1. Germline lookup yields CDR1 SGHDT and CDR2 YYEEEE. The CDR3 sequence is 16 residues long. V lost 4 bases and J lost 2; bases outside the gene matches: 7. Here the CDR3 reads CASSHGQGSAYNEQFF. As DNA, the CDR3 is TGTGCCAGCAGCCATGGACAGGGGTCTGCCTACAATGAGCAGTTCTTC.

V is TRBV16 and J is TRBJ1-1; D is uncertain. This CDR3 contains 13 residues. V was trimmed by 2 bases and J by 5 bases, leaving 9 bases between them. Germline V gives CDR1 KGHSY, CDR2 FQNENV. The CDR3 DNA reads as TGTGCCAGCAGCCAAGCCAGGCTAACTGAAGCTTTCTTT. Amino acids: CASSQARLTEAFF.

The rearrangement links TRBV5-1 to TRBJ1-3; D not resolved. The length of the CDR3 is 14 residues. The V end was cut by 1 base, the J end by 0 bases, with 5 bases between. Germline loops: CDR1 SGHRS, CDR2 YFSETQ. The CDR3 reads CASSLSSSGNTIYF. The DNA for the CDR3 is TGCGCCAGCAGCTTGTCCAGCTCTGGAAACACCATATATTTT.

The chain recombines TRBV9 with TRBJ2-6, with TRBD1 matching over 12 bases. The germline V gene has CDR1 SGDLS and CDR2 YYNGEE. The V and J ends lost 4 bases and 0 bases, in that order; junction bases with no gene match: 8. This CDR3 region has 19 residues. The CDR3 region is CASSTQGQGAGSGANVLTF. The CDR3 DNA is TGTGCCAGCAGCACCCAGGGACAGGGGGCAGGCTCTGGGGCCAACGTCCTGACTTTC.

This chain links TRBV24-1 with TRBJ2-1; tentatively, D is TRBD1 (6 bases). This CDR3 has 19 residues. V was trimmed by 4 bases and J by 1 base, leaving 22 bases between them. Germline V gene lookup returns CDR1 KGHDR and CDR2 SFDVKD. CDR3 sequence reads: CATSDWNVGGVLSYNEQFF. The CDR3 coding sequence is TGTGCCACCAGTGACTGGAACGTTGGGGGCGTCCTTTCCTACAATGAGCAGTTCTTC.

The chain is built from TRBV3-1 (or the pseudogene TRBV3-2) and TRBJ2-1, with 7 bases lining up with TRBD2. Germline V gene sequence: CDR1 LGHDT, CDR2 YNNKEL (reference sequence). Trimming at V came to 0 bases and at J to 7 bases, leaving 9 bases not matched to a gene. The CDR3 spans 16 residues. CDR3 in amino acids: CASSQEGGRRRNEQFF. In DNA form, the CDR3 reads TGTGCCAGCAGCCAAGAGGGCGGGAGACGAAGGAATGAGCAGTTCTTC.

The chain combines TRBV4-2 with TRBJ1-4; 9 nucleotides match TRBD1. CDR1 is LGHNA, CDR2 YNFKEQ, per germline. With V trimmed by 0 bases and J by 8 bases, 7 bases remained unmatched. The CDR3 sequence is 16 residues long. CDR3 bases: TGTGCCAGCAGCCAAGATACGGGACAGGGACGAGAAAAACTGTTTTTT. Encoded protein: CASSQDTGQGREKLFF.

This clone is a singleton in its sample. The chain is built from TRBV20-1 and TRBJ2-4, with D tentatively TRBD2 (6 bases). V shed 3 bases and J shed 5 bases, with 14 bases lying between them. The germline CDR1 and CDR2 sequences are DFQATT and SNEGSKA (reference sequence). The CDR3 is made up of 14 amino acids. The CDR3 DNA follows: TGCAGTGCTAGTCCCAGCGGGCAACAAAACATTCAGTACTTC. This gives the protein CSASPSGQQNIQYF.

The CDR3 DNA reads TGTGCCAGCAGTCTGGGACAGGGGTGCTACGAGCAGTACGTC. It translates to CASSLGQGCYEQYV. The chain couples TRBV25-1 to TRBJ2-7; 10 bases are a match to TRBD1. The CDR3 consists of 14 residues. Per germline, CDR1 MGHDK and CDR2 SYGVNS. The J segment lost 3 bases and the V segment lost 5 bases, leaving 4 bases of the junction unmatched.

The CDR3 spells CASSSLEKLGYNEQFF. CDR3 DNA: TGTGCCAGCAGTTCTCTCGAAAAACTCGGCTACAATGAGCAGTTCTTC. The chain links TRBV27 to TRBJ2-1; no definite D call. CDR1 and CDR2 from the germline V gene are MNHEY and SMNVEV (reference sequence). The CDR3 is made up of 16 amino acids. The germline V and J ends were trimmed by 4 bases and 3 bases, with 16 bases remaining between them.

CDR3 region: CASSLVRASDEQFF. As DNA, the CDR3 is TGTGCCAGCAGCTTAGTACGCGCTAGTGATGAGCAGTTCTTC. The V and J genes are TRBV11-3 and TRBJ2-1, with unresolved D. This CDR3 comprises 14 residues. V gave up 1 base and J gave up 8 bases, with 12 bases separating them. The germline V gene has CDR1 SGHNT and CDR2 YENEEA.

V is TRBV3-1 (or the pseudogene TRBV3-2) and J is TRBJ1-6; 9 nucleotides agree with TRBD1. Germline lookup yields CDR1 LGHDT and CDR2 YNNKEL (reference sequence). CDR3 length: 15 amino acids. V lost 4 bases and J lost 7; bases outside the gene matches: 5. CDR3 in amino acids: CASSRVGQGNSPLHF. The CDR3 DNA follows: TGTGCCAGCAGCCGCGTAGGACAGGGGAATTCACCCCTCCACTTT.

The chain is built from TRBV9 and TRBJ2-1, with D perhaps matching TRBD2 (6 bases). The CDR3 runs 16 residues. Germline V gives CDR1 SGDLS, CDR2 YYNGEE. Deletions cut 2 bases from V and 0 bases from J, with 12 bases between. CDR3 in DNA: TGTGCCAGCAGCGTGGGAGGTTATAGCTCCTACAATGAGCAGTTCTTC. Its translation: CASSVGGYSSYNEQFF.

The gene calls are TRBV2 and TRBJ2-3; D might be TRBD2 (5 bases). The CDR3 sequence is 14 residues long. From germline, CDR1 is SNHLY and CDR2 FYNNEI. Trimming took 10 bases from V and 3 from J, leaving 17 bases between them. The CDR3 DNA is TGTGCCACCCCCCCCACGGGATTGACAGATACGCAGTATTTT. Amino acid sequence: CATPPTGLTDTQYF. The full variable domain, completed using reference TRBV2 and TRBJ2-3, is EPEVTQTPSHQVTQMGQEVILRCVPISNHLYFYWYRQILGQKVEFLVSFYNNEISEKSEIFDDQFSVERPDGSNFTLKIRSTKLEDSAMYFCATPPTGLTDTQYFGPGTRLTVL.

The CDR3 spells CASSEDPRGTEAFF. CDR3 DNA: TGCGCCAGCAGTGAGGATCCAAGGGGCACTGAAGCTTTCTTT. The rearrangement joins TRBV10-1 to TRBJ1-1; a possible D gene is TRBD1 (5 bases). Trimming left V 2 bases short and J 4 bases short, with 11 bases between. Germline CDR1 is WNHNN and CDR2 is SYGVQD (reference sequence). The CDR3 covers 14 residues.